Below, 27 T cell receptor beta chains from the same sample are listed, as sequenced in a study of blood T cell repertoires in COVID-19. Sequencing used immunoSEQ multiplex PCR; TCRdb keeps in-frame clones, though not all of them. The table has about 270,000 clones, approximately 90% seen once. Sequenced input: PBMCs or T cells enriched from blood (not recorded which). The receptors here all came from a man between 35 and 55 years old who had been exposed to COVID-19.

J is TRBJ2-7 and V is TRBV5-1, with 8 positions matching TRBD2. Germline V gives CDR1 SGHRS, CDR2 YFSETQ. With V trimmed by 4 bases and J by 5 bases, 5 bases remained unmatched. The CDR3 is 13 amino acids. The CDR3 bases are TGCGCCAGCAGCCAGGTGGGACTAGACGAGCAGTACTTC. It yields the protein CASSQVGLDEQYF.

The CDR3 reads CASLPWNSDRLSGYTF. The CDR3 DNA reads TGTGCCAGCCTCCCGTGGAACTCCGACAGGTTAAGTGGCTACACCTTC. This sequence joins TRBV19 and TRBJ1-2, with D possibly TRBD1 on 6 matching bases. The CDR3 contains 16 residues. Trimming stripped 9 bases from V and 7 bases from J, with 27 bases between. The germline V gene has CDR1 LNHDA and CDR2 SQIVND (reference sequence).

CDR3 nucleotide sequence: TGTGCCAGTAGTATAGGTTTTCCTGGACAGGGGAAGGCCAACGTCCTGACTTTC. Its translation is CASSIGFPGQGKANVLTF. The V and J genes are TRBV19 and TRBJ2-6, with 9 positions matching TRBD1. Germline values: CDR1 LNHDA, CDR2 SQIVND (reference sequence). Trimming at V came to 1 base and at J to 6 bases, leaving 10 bases not matched to a gene. This CDR3 is built from 18 residues.

The rearrangement links TRBV5-1 to TRBJ1-2; D might be TRBD1 (6 bases). Germline CDR1 and CDR2: SGHRS and YFSETQ. The CDR3 consists of 16 residues. Trimming took off 3 bases at V and 4 bases at J, with 19 bases between the two ends. As DNA, the CDR3 is TGCGCCAGCAGCTCCGAGGGGACATGGGATGGCTATGGCTACACCTTC. This sequence encodes CASSSEGTWDGYGYTF.

The chain employs TRBV3-1 (or the pseudogene TRBV3-2) and TRBJ2-7, with unresolved D. V was clipped by 0 bases and J by 0 bases, with 18 bases between them. The CDR3 is 18 residues long. The germline gives CDR1 LGHDT, CDR2 YNNKEL (reference sequence). The CDR3 region has the DNA TGTGCCAGCAGCCAAGATCGAGGTAGGATGCCCTCCTCCTACGAGCAGTACTTC. The encoded protein is CASSQDRGRMPSSYEQYF.

The rearrangement joins TRBV27 to TRBJ1-4, with D maybe TRBD1 (6 bases). V shed 0 bases and J shed 3 bases, with 14 bases lying between them. The germline V gene encodes CDR1 MNHEY and CDR2 SMNVEV (reference sequence). CDR3 length: 17 residues. The CDR3 here is CASSLSSRTVPNEKLFF. The CDR3 DNA reads as TGTGCCAGCAGTTTATCGTCCCGGACAGTCCCTAATGAAAAACTGTTTTTT.

CDR3 region: CAISDGTGVYNEQYF. CDR3 bases: TGTGCCATCAGTGATGGGACAGGAGTCTACAACGAGCAGTACTTC. V gene TRBV10-3 combines with J gene TRBJ2-7, with TRBD1 matching 8 bases. V was pared by 3 bases and J by 5 bases, with 9 bases of the junction left unmatched. The CDR3 length is 15 residues. The V gene's germline CDR1 is ENHRY and CDR2 SYGVKD.

J is TRBJ2-1 and V is TRBV29-1, with 14 bases that match TRBD2. Per the germline V gene, CDR1 is SQVTM and CDR2 is ANQGSEA. The junction had 12 bases not matched to a gene; V was cut back by 8 bases and J by 9 bases. The CDR3 runs 15 residues. CDR3 DNA sequence: TGCAGCACCACGGGAGGGACTAGCGGGAGAGCTGAGCAGTTCTTC. As protein: CSTTGGTSGRAEQFF.

The chain joins TRBV11-3 to TRBJ1-2; D ambiguous. Between the trimmed V and J ends, which lost 4 bases and 10 bases, there was a span of 10 bases. CDR1 and CDR2 (germline): SGHNT, YENEEA. The CDR3 is 11 amino acids. The CDR3 sequence is CASSSQELYTF. The CDR3, as DNA: TGTGCCAGCAGCTCCCAGGAACTCTACACCTTC.

The chain is built from TRBV5-1 and TRBJ1-2; 11 bases align to TRBD1. Germline CDR1 and CDR2: SGHRS and YFSETQ. Trimming cost V 4 bases and J 6 bases; bases outside gene matches: 14. The length of the CDR3 is 17 residues. Here the CDR3 reads CASSLAGQGDVFHGYTF. In nucleotides, the CDR3 is TGCGCCAGCAGCCTAGCGGGACAGGGGGATGTCTTCCATGGCTACACCTTC. Based on the CDR3 plus reference TRBV5-1 and TRBJ1-2, the full variable domain is KAGVTQTPRYLIKTRGQQVTLSCSPISGHRSVSWYQQTPGQGLQFLFEYFSETQRNKGNFPGRFSGRQFSNSRSEMNVSTLELGDSALYLCASSLAGQGDVFHGYTFGSGTRLTVV.

The V gene is TRBV5-4, the J gene TRBJ2-3, with TRBD1 identical over 8 bases. The CDR3 loop spans 16 amino acids. The V segment lost 2 bases and the J segment 5 bases; nucleotides outside the gene matches: 10. Germline V gives CDR1 SGHNT, CDR2 YYREEE (reference sequence). The CDR3 sequence: CASSFRAGGLGDTQYF. CDR3 bases: TGTGCCAGCAGCTTCAGGGCAGGGGGCCTAGGAGATACGCAGTATTTT.

A single count supports this clone. CDR3 protein: CAISEANYEQFF. DNA for the CDR3: TGTGCCATCAGTGAGGCTAACTACGAGCAGTTCTTC. The chain employs TRBV10-3 and TRBJ2-7, with D hard to call. The J call may be in error: the DNA end matches TRBJ2-1 better. Germline CDR1 reads ENHRY; CDR2 reads SYGVKD. The CDR3 is 12 amino acids.

This sequence joins TRBV29-1 and TRBJ2-5, with D unclear. Between the trimmed V and J ends, which lost 4 bases and 0 bases, there was a span of 18 bases. The germline gives CDR1 SQVTM, CDR2 ANQGSEA. The CDR3 is made up of 16 amino acids. The CDR3, as DNA: TGCAGCGTTGTTCGTTTGGGCAGTGAGTACCAAGAGACCCAGTACTTC. Amino acid sequence: CSVVRLGSEYQETQYF. Filled out from reference TRBV29-1 and TRBJ2-5, the complete variable domain reads SAVISQKPSRDICQRGTSLTIQCQVDSQVTMMFWYRQQPGQSLTLIATANQGSEATYESGFVIDKFPISRPNLTFSTLTVSNMSPEDSSIYLCSVVRLGSEYQETQYFGPGTRLLVL.

The chain has TRBV7-2 and TRBJ2-7; D might be TRBD1 (6 bases). The length of the CDR3 is 13 residues. Germline V gene data show CDR1 as SGHTA and CDR2 as FQGNSA. V was trimmed by 3 bases and J by 2 bases, leaving 8 bases between them. The DNA of the CDR3 is TGTGCCAGCAGCTTTGGACAGACCTACGAGCAGTACTTC. Translation: CASSFGQTYEQYF.

V and J are TRBV6-5 and TRBJ2-3; 7 bases line up with TRBD1. The germline CDR1 and CDR2 sequences are MNHEY and SVGAGI. CDR3 length: 15 amino acids. Losses at the gene ends were 7 bases for V and 3 bases for J; bases not matched to a gene: 10. The CDR3 protein is CASTSTGIGTDTQYF. The CDR3 region has the DNA TGTGCCAGCACCTCGACAGGGATTGGGACAGATACGCAGTATTTT.

V usage is TRBV5-4 and J usage is TRBJ2-1; perhaps TRBD2 as D (5 bases). Trimming removed 5 bases from V and 3 bases from J, with 9 bases in between. This CDR3 is built from 13 residues. CDR1 is SGHNT, CDR2 YYREEE, per germline (reference sequence). In DNA, the CDR3 is TGTGCCAGCAGTGAAGCGGTCTACAATGAGCAGTTCTTC. Translating it yields CASSEAVYNEQFF.

The rearrangement links TRBV7-9 to TRBJ1-5; D ambiguous. The germline CDR1 and CDR2 sequences are SEHNR and FQNEAQ (reference sequence). The ends were cut back, 5 bases at V and 11 bases at J, with 19 bases in the middle. The CDR3 contains 14 residues. In DNA, the CDR3 is TGTGCCAGCAGCCAGGTGTCGAGCTCGGGAGCCCAGCATTTT. Protein product: CASSQVSSSGAQHF.

This clone was picked up one time. The chain combines TRBV21-1 with TRBJ2-7; the table gives TRBD1 as D, unverified against the DNA. TRBV21-1 is an annotated pseudogene. The CDR3 runs 16 residues. In DNA form, the CDR3 reads TGTGCCAGCAGCAACCCATCCGGGACAGGGGAATGCGAGCAGTACTTC. Translated, it gives CASSNPSGTGECEQYF.

This clone has just one count. CDR3 in amino acids: CASSQAPRIEAFF. For the CDR3, the DNA is TGTGCCAGCAGCCAAGCCCCCAGGATTGAAGCTTTCTTT. The chain joins TRBV3-1 (or the pseudogene TRBV3-2) to TRBJ1-1; D not certain. The CDR3 totals 13 residues. Trimming removed 1 base at V and 7 bases at J, with 10 bases between. The V gene's germline CDR1 is LGHDT and CDR2 YNNKEL (reference sequence).

The gene calls are TRBV6-5 and TRBJ2-1; the match to TRBD2 covers 16 bases. This CDR3 is built from 15 residues. Germline V gene data show CDR1 as MNHEY and CDR2 as SVGAGI. V gave up 4 bases and J gave up 9 bases; unmatched junction bases: 3. The CDR3 loop is CASSSGTSGRGEQFF. CDR3 nucleotide sequence: TGTGCCAGCAGTTCGGGGACTAGCGGGAGGGGTGAGCAGTTCTTC.

This clone has a handful of counts. One junction end does not reproduce the germline sequence, and a read error may be involved. The chain employs TRBV2 and TRBJ1-6; TRBD1 matches 8 bases. Germline CDR1 and CDR2: SNHLY and FYNNEI. There are 16 residues in the CDR3. CDR3 nucleotides: TGTGCCAGCAGAGAAGGACAGGGATCCTATAATTCACCCCTCCACTTT. Translated: CASREGQGSYNSPLHF.

This chain links TRBV5-1 with TRBJ2-3; D is perhaps TRBD2 (6 bases). V lost 0 bases and J lost 2, with 16 bases in between. The CDR3 covers 17 residues. In germline, CDR1 is SGHRS, CDR2 YFSETQ. Written as DNA, the CDR3 is TGCGCCAGCAGCTTGGGTACTAGCCCCCCGTCCACAGATACGCAGTATTTT. Its protein is CASSLGTSPPSTDTQYF.

The rearrangement uses TRBV9 and TRBJ2-1; D possibly corresponds to TRBD2 (6 bases). Per the germline V gene, CDR1 is SGDLS and CDR2 is YYNGEE. The CDR3 is made up of 15 amino acids. V was trimmed by 0 bases and J by 3 bases, leaving 10 bases between them. CDR3: CASSVGISGYNEQFF. DNA for the CDR3: TGTGCCAGCAGCGTAGGCATTAGCGGCTACAATGAGCAGTTCTTC.

The genes are TRBV18 and TRBJ2-7, with D tentatively TRBD1 (6 bases). Germline assignment: CDR1 KGHSH and CDR2 LQKENI. The CDR3 has 15 amino acids. V was cut by 1 base and J by 1 base, with 11 bases left in between. The CDR3 DNA reads as TGTGCCAGCTCACCACAGGGGGTACTATCCTACGAGCAGTACTTC. Residues: CASSPQGVLSYEQYF.

The V and J genes are TRBV12-3 or TRBV12-4 and TRBJ1-4; possible D gene TRBD1, 5 bases. Deletions cut 10 bases from V and 8 bases from J, with 17 bases between. This CDR3 spans 13 amino acids. The CDR3 here is CATVQGPGEKLFF. The CDR3 DNA reads as TGTGCCACTGTGCAGGGTCCTGGGGAAAAACTGTTTTTT.

The chain recombines TRBV6-5 with TRBJ1-6; D is uncertain. In germline, CDR1 is MNHEY, CDR2 SVGAGI. CDR3 size: 14 residues. The V end lost 9 bases, the J end lost 1 base, and 10 bases lay between the germline ends. The CDR3 nucleotides read TGTGCCAGTCGATCGGGATCCTATAATTCACCCCTCCACTTT. Its protein product is CASRSGSYNSPLHF.

The chain carries TRBV14 and TRBJ2-1, with D possibly being TRBD2 (6 bases). Germline V lookup: CDR1 SGHDN, CDR2 FVKESK. The CDR3 length is 17 residues. The V end lost 2 bases, the J end lost 0 bases, and 14 bases lay between the germline ends. Here the CDR3 reads CASSQIPDYSSYNEQFF. The CDR3 DNA is TGTGCCAGCAGCCAAATACCGGACTATAGCTCCTACAATGAGCAGTTCTTC.